Listed below are T cell receptor beta chains from one sample, sequenced in a study of shared T cell receptors in the human thymus. Repertoires were generated with immunoSEQ multiplex PCR, while TCRdb's copy carries only in-frame clones and drops some. The sample lists 600,000 or so clones, about 89% occurring once. The same data also contributed to another study, on human thymus T cells.

Specimen: thymocytes. The receptors come from a boy under three years old with a congenital heart defect. The CDR3 runs from the conserved cysteine through the conserved F or W. A D gene is named only where the DNA matches it firmly. Size is omitted from some rows. Given values are once, few, many or a class for expanded clones.

CDR3 protein: CASSPNRLALSYEQYF
CDR3 DNA: TGTGCCAGCAGTCCTAATCGACTAGCTCTATCCTACGAGCAGTACTTC
J gene: TRBJ2-7
V gene: TRBV6-6
clone size: -
D gene: TRBD2

CDR3 protein: CASSSWLAGALAKNIQYF
CDR3 DNA: TGTGCCAGCAGTTCTTGGCTAGCGGGTGCCCTAGCCAAAAACATTCAGTACTTC
J gene: TRBJ2-4
V gene: TRBV28
clone size: -
D gene: TRBD2

CDR3 protein: CASSKAHRKPYQETQYF
CDR3 DNA: TGTGCCAGCAGCAAAGCGCACAGGAAACCTTATCAAGAGACCCAGTACTTC
J gene: TRBJ2-5
V gene: TRBV21-1
clone size: -
D gene: -

CDR3 protein: CASSVRDRVYEQYF
CDR3 DNA: TGTGCCAGCAGTGTCCGGGACAGGGTTTACGAGCAGTACTTC
J gene: TRBJ2-7
V gene: TRBV5-6
clone size: -
D gene: TRBD1

CDR3 protein: CSVELRVRMNTEAFF
CDR3 DNA: TGCAGCGTTGAGCTGAGGGTGCGAATGAACACTGAAGCTTTCTTT
J gene: TRBJ1-1
V gene: TRBV29-1
clone size: -
D gene: -

CDR3 protein: CASWAGGYTEAFF
CDR3 DNA: TGTGCCAGCTGGGCAGGGGGATATACTGAAGCTTTCTTT
J gene: TRBJ1-1
V gene: TRBV7-9
clone size: few
D gene: TRBD1

CDR3 protein: CASSPSWGGETQYF
CDR3 DNA: TGTGCCAGCAGTCCTAGCTGGGGGGGGGAGACCCAGTACTTC
J gene: TRBJ2-5
V gene: TRBV7-7
clone size: -
D gene: TRBD2

CDR3 protein: CASSPGLTSSTDTQYF
CDR3 DNA: TGTGCCAGCTCACCGGGACTAACTTCTAGCACAGATACGCAGTATTTT
J gene: TRBJ2-3
V gene: TRBV18
clone size: -
D gene: TRBD2

CDR3 protein: CASKRGSDEQYF
CDR3 DNA: TGTGCCAGCAAGAGGGGGAGCGACGAGCAGTACTTC
J gene: TRBJ2-7
V gene: TRBV28
clone size: -
D gene: -

CDR3 protein: CASSGGTGDNYEQYF
CDR3 DNA: TGTGCCAGCAGCGGTGGGACAGGTGATAACTACGAGCAGTACTTC
J gene: TRBJ2-7
V gene: TRBV9
clone size: few
D gene: TRBD1

CDR3 protein: CASSLWSAPRGEQYF
CDR3 DNA: TGTGCCAGCAGCTTGTGGAGTGCCCCCCGGGGCGAGCAGTACTTC
J gene: TRBJ2-7
V gene: TRBV11-2
clone size: -
D gene: -

CDR3 protein: CASSQGGANNEQFF
CDR3 DNA: TGTGCCAGCAGCCAAGGGGGCGCGAACAATGAGCAGTTCTTC
J gene: TRBJ2-1
V gene: TRBV6-6
clone size: -
D gene: TRBD1

CDR3 protein: CASSLVGYTDTQYF
CDR3 DNA: TGTGCCAGCAGCTTAGTCGGGTACACAGATACGCAGTATTTT
J gene: TRBJ2-3
V gene: TRBV5-4
clone size: -
D gene: -

CDR3 protein: CATSPGEDEQFF
CDR3 DNA: TGTGCCACCAGCCCGGGGGAGGATGAGCAGTTCTTC
J gene: TRBJ2-1
V gene: TRBV15
clone size: -
D gene: -

CDR3 protein: CASSRQRYSYEQYF
CDR3 DNA: TGTGCCAGCAGTCGACAACGCTACTCCTACGAGCAGTACTTC
J gene: TRBJ2-7
V gene: TRBV27
clone size: -
D gene: -

CDR3 protein: CSVAFWASYNEQFF
CDR3 DNA: TGCAGCGTTGCCTTCTGGGCCTCCTACAATGAGCAGTTCTTC
J gene: TRBJ2-1
V gene: TRBV29-1
clone size: -
D gene: -

CDR3 protein: CASSGRDSRETQYF
CDR3 DNA: TGTGCCAGCAGTGGAAGGGACTCTAGGGAGACCCAGTACTTC
J gene: TRBJ2-5
V gene: TRBV28
clone size: once
D gene: -

CDR3 protein: CASRPQGVSNEKLFF
CDR3 DNA: TGTGCCAGCAGGCCTCAGGGGGTATCTAATGAAAAACTGTTTTTT
J gene: TRBJ1-4
V gene: TRBV2
clone size: -
D gene: TRBD1

CDR3 protein: CAWREMGHQNSPLHF
CDR3 DNA: TGTGCCTGGAGAGAAATGGGACACCAAAATTCACCCCTCCACTTT
J gene: TRBJ1-6
V gene: TRBV30
clone size: once
D gene: -

CDR3 protein: CTSSQDGRVTRGPKPGDEQFF
CDR3 DNA: TGCACCAGCAGCCAAGATGGAAGAGTGACACGCGGGCCCAAACCGGGCGATGAGCAGTTCTTC
J gene: TRBJ2-1
V gene: TRBV1
clone size: -
D gene: -

CDR3 protein: CASSRMEYEQYF
CDR3 DNA: TGTGCCAGCAGCCGGATGGAGTACGAGCAGTACTTC
J gene: TRBJ2-7
V gene: TRBV13
clone size: few
D gene: -

CDR3 protein: CASSYAVVETQYF
CDR3 DNA: TGTGCCAGCAGCTACGCAGTTGTGGAGACCCAGTACTTC
J gene: TRBJ2-5
V gene: TRBV6-5
clone size: -
D gene: -

CDR3 protein: CASSLAQDRVYEQYF
CDR3 DNA: TGTGCCAGCAGCTTAGCTCAGGACAGGGTCTACGAGCAGTACTTC
J gene: TRBJ2-7
V gene: TRBV7-2
clone size: -
D gene: TRBD1

CDR3 protein: CASSLQAGYETQYF
CDR3 DNA: TGTGCCAGCAGCTTACAAGCGGGGTATGAGACCCAGTACTTC
J gene: TRBJ2-5
V gene: TRBV7-6
clone size: -
D gene: TRBD2

CDR3 protein: CASNRQGSRYEQYF
CDR3 DNA: TGTGCCAGCAACCGACAGGGCTCACGCTACGAGCAGTACTTC
J gene: TRBJ2-7
V gene: TRBV7-2
clone size: -
D gene: TRBD1

CDR3 protein: CASSHSRGREDYEQYF
CDR3 DNA: TGTGCCAGCAGCCACTCCCGGGGCAGGGAGGACTACGAGCAGTACTTC
J gene: TRBJ2-7
V gene: TRBV28
clone size: -
D gene: -

CDR3 protein: CASSSQTDLHNEQFF
CDR3 DNA: TGTGCCAGCAGCTCCCAGACAGACCTACACAATGAGCAGTTCTTC
J gene: TRBJ2-1
V gene: TRBV5-6
clone size: -
D gene: -

CDR3 protein: CASSQGLAGSSYEQYF
CDR3 DNA: TGTGCCAGCAGCCAAGGACTAGCGGGGAGCTCCTACGAGCAGTACTTC
J gene: TRBJ2-7
V gene: TRBV7-2
clone size: -
D gene: TRBD2

CDR3 protein: CASSPGLAHTQETQYF
CDR3 DNA: TGTGCCAGCAGCCCCGGACTAGCGCATACCCAAGAGACCCAGTACTTC
J gene: TRBJ2-5
V gene: TRBV7-2
clone size: -
D gene: TRBD2

CDR3 protein: CASSFKDRAYNEQFF
CDR3 DNA: TGTGCCAGCAGCTTCAAGGACAGGGCCTACAATGAGCAGTTCTTC
J gene: TRBJ2-1
V gene: TRBV7-9
clone size: -
D gene: TRBD1

CDR3 protein: CASSYGGQGFDNSPLHF
CDR3 DNA: TGTGCCAGCAGCTATGGGGGACAGGGATTTGATAATTCACCCCTCCACTTT
J gene: TRBJ1-6
V gene: TRBV27
clone size: -
D gene: TRBD1

CDR3 protein: CASSTGGKPQHF
CDR3 DNA: TGTGCCAGTAGTACAGGGGGAAAGCCCCAGCATTTT
J gene: TRBJ1-5
V gene: TRBV19
clone size: few
D gene: TRBD1

CDR3 protein: CASSLKPDRDYGYTF
CDR3 DNA: TGTGCCAGCAGCCTAAAGCCGGACAGGGACTATGGCTACACCTTC
J gene: TRBJ1-2
V gene: TRBV27
clone size: -
D gene: TRBD1

CDR3 protein: CASSLGPSSGRSYGYEQYF
CDR3 DNA: TGTGCCAGCAGTCTAGGCCCCTCTAGCGGGAGAAGTTATGGTTACGAGCAGTACTTC
J gene: TRBJ2-7
V gene: TRBV28
clone size: -
D gene: TRBD2

CDR3 protein: CATSRGQGRTYEQYF
CDR3 DNA: TGTGCCACCAGCCGTGGACAGGGGCGAACCTACGAGCAGTACTTC
J gene: TRBJ2-7
V gene: TRBV15
clone size: -
D gene: TRBD1

CDR3 protein: CASSPDRTNQPQHF
CDR3 DNA: TGTGCCAGCAGTCCCGACAGAACTAATCAGCCCCAGCATTTT
J gene: TRBJ1-5
V gene: TRBV28
clone size: -
D gene: -

CDR3 protein: CASSPSAGGSDYGYTF
CDR3 DNA: TGTGCCAGCAGCCCCTCCGCGGGAGGGAGCGACTATGGCTACACCTTC
J gene: TRBJ1-2
V gene: TRBV4-2
clone size: -
D gene: -

CDR3 protein: CASSPPRRDHPYGYTF
CDR3 DNA: TGTGCCAGCAGCCCCCCCAGGAGGGACCATCCCTATGGCTACACCTTC
J gene: TRBJ1-2
V gene: TRBV14
clone size: once
D gene: -

CDR3 protein: CASSSGGVDYGYTF
CDR3 DNA: TGTGCCAGCAGTTCAGGGGGAGTGGACTATGGCTACACCTTC
J gene: TRBJ1-2
V gene: TRBV6-5
clone size: -
D gene: TRBD1

CDR3 protein: CASSPGTGETQYF
CDR3 DNA: TGTGCCAGCTCACCCGGGACAGGGGAGACCCAGTACTTC
J gene: TRBJ2-5
V gene: TRBV18
clone size: few
D gene: TRBD1

CDR3 protein: CASSQERSLDILEDTQYF
CDR3 DNA: TGCGCCAGCAGCCAAGAAAGAAGCCTGGACATTTTGGAGGATACGCAGTATTTT
J gene: TRBJ2-3
V gene: TRBV4-3
clone size: -
D gene: -

CDR3 protein: CASTGQGRHYGYTF
CDR3 DNA: TGTGCCAGCACAGGTCAGGGTAGGCACTATGGCTACACCTTC
J gene: TRBJ1-2
V gene: TRBV2
clone size: -
D gene: -

CDR3 protein: CASSRTGGNTIYF
CDR3 DNA: TGTGCCAGCAGCCGGACAGGGGGAAACACCATATATTTT
J gene: TRBJ1-3
V gene: TRBV28
clone size: -
D gene: TRBD1

CDR3 protein: CASSPGQGANQPQHF
CDR3 DNA: TGTGCCAGCAGCCCAGGACAGGGGGCCAATCAGCCCCAGCATTTT
J gene: TRBJ1-5
V gene: TRBV9
clone size: -
D gene: TRBD1

CDR3 protein: CATSRVGQGSGEKLFF
CDR3 DNA: TGTGCCACCAGCAGAGTGGGACAGGGGAGTGGAGAAAAACTGTTTTTT
J gene: TRBJ1-4
V gene: TRBV15
clone size: -
D gene: TRBD1

CDR3 protein: CASSRSGGVGTEAFF
CDR3 DNA: TGTGCCAGCAGTCGATCAGGCGGGGTGGGCACTGAAGCTTTCTTT
J gene: TRBJ1-1
V gene: TRBV6-5
clone size: few
D gene: -

CDR3 protein: CASSNSSYNSPLHF
CDR3 DNA: TGTGCCAGTAGCAACAGCTCCTATAATTCACCCCTCCACTTT
J gene: TRBJ1-6
V gene: TRBV19
clone size: -
D gene: -

CDR3 protein: CASSLGVGQHNQPQHF
CDR3 DNA: TGTGCCAGCAGCTTAGGGGTCGGACAGCACAATCAGCCCCAGCATTTT
J gene: TRBJ1-5
V gene: TRBV7-9
clone size: -
D gene: -

CDR3 protein: CASSVGGNPPYNEQFF
CDR3 DNA: TGTGCCAGCAGTGTGGGAGGGAACCCGCCCTACAATGAGCAGTTCTTC
J gene: TRBJ2-1
V gene: TRBV2
clone size: few
D gene: TRBD2

CDR3 protein: CASRRTEGTLGENIQYF
CDR3 DNA: TGTGCCAGCAGACGGACCGAGGGGACTCTAGGGGAAAACATTCAGTACTTC
J gene: TRBJ2-4
V gene: TRBV5-6
clone size: -
D gene: -

CDR3 protein: CASSSGTSGAKSYEQYF
CDR3 DNA: TGCGCCAGCAGTTCCGGGACTAGCGGGGCCAAATCCTACGAGCAGTACTTC
J gene: TRBJ2-7
V gene: TRBV5-1
clone size: -
D gene: TRBD2

CDR3 protein: CASSSGTGAQPQHF
CDR3 DNA: TGTGCCAGCAGCTCCGGGACAGGAGCGCAGCCCCAGCATTTT
J gene: TRBJ1-5
V gene: TRBV11-2
clone size: once
D gene: TRBD1

CDR3 protein: CASSPRTSYEQYF
CDR3 DNA: TGTGCCAGCAGCCCTCGGACTAGCTACGAGCAGTACTTC
J gene: TRBJ2-7
V gene: TRBV12-1
clone size: -
D gene: -

CDR3 protein: CSVAEGADTQYF
CDR3 DNA: TGCAGCGTTGCGGAGGGAGCCGATACGCAGTATTTT
J gene: TRBJ2-3
V gene: TRBV29-1
clone size: -
D gene: -

CDR3 protein: CASSPSTSGRVMGKTQYF
CDR3 DNA: TGTGCCAGCTCACCATCGACTAGCGGGAGGGTTATGGGGAAGACCCAGTACTTC
J gene: TRBJ2-5
V gene: TRBV18
clone size: -
D gene: TRBD2